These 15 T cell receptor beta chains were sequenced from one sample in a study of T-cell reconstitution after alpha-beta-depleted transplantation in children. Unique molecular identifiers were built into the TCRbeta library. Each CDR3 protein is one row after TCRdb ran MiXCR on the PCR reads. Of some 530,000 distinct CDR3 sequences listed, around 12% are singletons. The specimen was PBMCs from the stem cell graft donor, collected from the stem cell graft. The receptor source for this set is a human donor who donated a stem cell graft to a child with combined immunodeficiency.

The CDR3 DNA is TGTGCCAGCAGTTTCGGGACAGGGTTTCTCTACGAGCAGTACTTC. Protein sequence: CASSFGTGFLYEQYF. V usage is TRBV27 and J usage is TRBJ2-7; 9 bases map to TRBD1. The ends lost 3 bases at V and 3 bases at J; junction bases unmatched: 6. There are 15 residues in the CDR3. Germline V gene data show CDR1 as MNHEY and CDR2 as SMNVEV (reference sequence).

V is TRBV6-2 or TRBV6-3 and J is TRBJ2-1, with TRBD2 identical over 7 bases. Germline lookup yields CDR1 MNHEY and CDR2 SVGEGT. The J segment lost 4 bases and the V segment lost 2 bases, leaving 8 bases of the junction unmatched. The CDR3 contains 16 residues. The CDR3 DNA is TGTGCCAGCAGTTACCTGGCGGGAGCCCAATACAATGAGCAGTTCTTC. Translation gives CASSYLAGAQYNEQFF.

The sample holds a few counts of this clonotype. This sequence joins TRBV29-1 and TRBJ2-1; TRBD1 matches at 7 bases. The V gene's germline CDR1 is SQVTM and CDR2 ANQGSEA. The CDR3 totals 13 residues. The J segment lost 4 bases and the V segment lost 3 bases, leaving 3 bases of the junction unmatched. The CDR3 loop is CSVDRDSYNEQFF. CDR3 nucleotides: TGCAGCGTTGACCGGGACAGTTACAATGAGCAGTTCTTC.

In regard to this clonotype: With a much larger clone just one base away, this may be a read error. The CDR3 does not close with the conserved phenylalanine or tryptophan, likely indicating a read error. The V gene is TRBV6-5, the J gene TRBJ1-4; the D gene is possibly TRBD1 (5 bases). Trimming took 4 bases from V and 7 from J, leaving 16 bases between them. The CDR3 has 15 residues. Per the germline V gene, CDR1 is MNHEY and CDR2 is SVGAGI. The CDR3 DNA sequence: TGTGCCAGCAGTTTGGGACTGGGTGCTGGTGAAAAACTGTTTTGT. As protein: CASSLGLGAGEKLFC.

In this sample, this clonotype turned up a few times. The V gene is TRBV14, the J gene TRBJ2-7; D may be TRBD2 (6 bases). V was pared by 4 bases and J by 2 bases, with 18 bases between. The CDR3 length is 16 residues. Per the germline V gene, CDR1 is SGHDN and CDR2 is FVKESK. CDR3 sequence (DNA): TGTGCCAGCAGCCGAGGAGGTCTAGCGACCCCCTACGAGCAGTACTTC. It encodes CASSRGGLATPYEQYF.

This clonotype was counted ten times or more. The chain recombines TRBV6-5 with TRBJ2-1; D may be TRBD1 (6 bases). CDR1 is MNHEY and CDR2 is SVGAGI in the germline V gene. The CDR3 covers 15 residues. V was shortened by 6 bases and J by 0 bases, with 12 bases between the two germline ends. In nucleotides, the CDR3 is TGTGCCAGCAGCCCCGACAGGAGCTCCTACAATGAGCAGTTCTTC. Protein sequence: CASSPDRSSYNEQFF.

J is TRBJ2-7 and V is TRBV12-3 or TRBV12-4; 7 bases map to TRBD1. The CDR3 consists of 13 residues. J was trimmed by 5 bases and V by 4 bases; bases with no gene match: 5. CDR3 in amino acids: CASSSTRGNEQYF. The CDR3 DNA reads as TGTGCCAGCAGTTCCACCAGGGGGAACGAGCAGTACTTC.

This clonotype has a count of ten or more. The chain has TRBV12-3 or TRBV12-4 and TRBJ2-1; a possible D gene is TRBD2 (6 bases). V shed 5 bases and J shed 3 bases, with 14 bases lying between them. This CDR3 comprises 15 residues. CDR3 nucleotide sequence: TGTGCCAGCAGTCCAGACGGTAGCGGCTACAATGAGCAGTTCTTC. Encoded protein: CASSPDGSGYNEQFF.

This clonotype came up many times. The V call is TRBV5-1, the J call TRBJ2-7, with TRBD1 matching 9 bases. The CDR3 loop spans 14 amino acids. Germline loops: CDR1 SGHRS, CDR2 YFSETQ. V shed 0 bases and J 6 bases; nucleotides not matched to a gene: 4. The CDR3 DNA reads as TGCGCCAGCAGCTTGGGGACAGGGGAGCGCGAGCAGTACTTC. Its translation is CASSLGTGEREQYF.

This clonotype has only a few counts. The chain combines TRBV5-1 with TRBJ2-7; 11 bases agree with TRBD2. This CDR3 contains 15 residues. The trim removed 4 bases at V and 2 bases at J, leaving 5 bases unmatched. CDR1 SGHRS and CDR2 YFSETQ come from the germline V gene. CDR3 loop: CASSAPGLAAYEQYF. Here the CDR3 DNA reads TGCGCCAGCAGCGCACCGGGACTAGCGGCCTACGAGCAGTACTTC.

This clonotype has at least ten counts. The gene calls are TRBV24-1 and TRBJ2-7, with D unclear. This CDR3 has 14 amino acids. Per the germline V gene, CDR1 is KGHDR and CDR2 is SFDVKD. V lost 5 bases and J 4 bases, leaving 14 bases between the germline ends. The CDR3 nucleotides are TGTGCCACCAGTGGGACCTCCTTCCCTTACGAGCAGTACTTC. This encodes CATSGTSFPYEQYF.

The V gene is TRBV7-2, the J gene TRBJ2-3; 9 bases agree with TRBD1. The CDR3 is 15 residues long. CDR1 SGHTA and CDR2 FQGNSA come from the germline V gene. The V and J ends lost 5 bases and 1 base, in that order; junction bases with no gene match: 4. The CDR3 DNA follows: TGTGCCAGCAGCCGGACAGGGGAAGGCACAGATACGCAGTATTTT. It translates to CASSRTGEGTDTQYF.

The DNA for the CDR3 is TGTGCCAGCAGCGTAGAGGCCAGTCCCAATGAAAAACTGTTTTTT. Translated, it gives CASSVEASPNEKLFF. The chain joins TRBV9 to TRBJ1-4; D not certain. The CDR3 length is 15 residues. Trimming took off 0 bases at V and 5 bases at J, with 11 bases between the two ends. CDR1 SGDLS and CDR2 YYNGEE come from the germline V gene.

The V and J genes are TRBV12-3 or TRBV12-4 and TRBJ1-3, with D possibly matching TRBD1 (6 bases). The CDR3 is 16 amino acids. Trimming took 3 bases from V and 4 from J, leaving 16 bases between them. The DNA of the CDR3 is TGTGCCAGCAGTTTTCTGTGGGGGGCGCGAGGAAACACCATATATTTT. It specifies CASSFLWGARGNTIYF.

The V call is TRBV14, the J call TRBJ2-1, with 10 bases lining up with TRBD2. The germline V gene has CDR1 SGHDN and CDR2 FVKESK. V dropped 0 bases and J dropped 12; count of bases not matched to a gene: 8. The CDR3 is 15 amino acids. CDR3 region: CASSQEASGRGGQFF. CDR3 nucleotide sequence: TGTGCCAGCAGCCAAGAGGCAAGCGGGAGGGGGGGGCAGTTCTTC.